These 30 T cell receptor beta chains originate from one sample sequenced in a study of identical twins. TCRdb independently ran MiXCR on the 5' RACE reads; one entry per CDR3 protein. The sample comprises 310,000 or so distinct CDR3 sequences, 9.5% of which are singletons, and approximately 6.6% rests with the top ten. The same sample was also used in a study of yellow fever vaccine responses in identical twins.

The sequencing sample was made of CD8+ T cells sorted from blood. The source is a woman between 18 and 30 years old in good health.

This clonotype was detected only a few times. The J gene is TRBJ2-7, the V gene TRBV7-9, with 7 bases fitting TRBD1. J lost 2 bases, V lost 4 bases, and 8 bases had no gene match. Germline lookup yields CDR1 SEHNR and CDR2 FQNEAQ (reference sequence). This CDR3 region has 15 residues. Here the CDR3 reads CASSSTQTGPYEQYF. As DNA, the CDR3 is TGTGCCAGCAGCTCTACCCAGACAGGGCCCTACGAGCAGTACTTC.

This clonotype was picked up a small number of times. The rearrangement links TRBV12-3 or TRBV12-4 to TRBJ1-2, with TRBD1 identical over 8 bases. This CDR3 is 14 amino acids long. Trimming at V came to 4 bases and at J to 6 bases, leaving 7 bases not matched to a gene. This chain's CDR3 is CASSSPGGADGYTF. CDR3 coding DNA: TGTGCCAGCAGTTCCCCAGGGGGCGCCGATGGCTACACCTTC.

This clonotype was seen a few times. The CDR3 loop reads CASSLGRGLREQYF. Written as DNA, the CDR3 is TGTGCCAGCAGTTTGGGGAGGGGGCTAAGGGAGCAGTACTTC. This chain connects TRBV27 to TRBJ2-7, with D perhaps TRBD1 or TRBD2 (7 bases each). Germline V gene lookup returns CDR1 MNHEY and CDR2 SMNVEV (reference sequence). This CDR3 region has 14 residues. V lost 3 bases and J 7 bases, leaving 16 bases between the germline ends.

This clonotype has only a few counts. The gene calls are TRBV5-1 and TRBJ2-2; D unresolved. V lost 3 bases and J lost 5, with 17 bases in between. This CDR3 is 16 amino acids long. Germline V CDR1 and CDR2: SGHRS, YFSETQ. CDR3 sequence: CASSSDNIRATGELFF. DNA of the CDR3: TGCGCCAGCAGCTCGGATAACATCAGAGCTACCGGGGAGCTGTTTTTT.

The J gene is TRBJ2-2, the V gene TRBV5-1; 9 positions match TRBD1. Per germline, CDR1 SGHRS and CDR2 YFSETQ. The CDR3 sequence is 17 residues long. The V and J ends lost 3 bases and 4 bases, in that order; junction bases with no gene match: 10. CDR3 DNA sequence: TGCGCCAGCAGCTCGGGACAGGGCAGGCCCCCCACCGGGGAGCTGTTTTTT. Protein product: CASSSGQGRPPTGELFF.

The CDR3: CASSFADYEQYF. CDR3 DNA: TGTGCCAGCAGCTTTGCGGACTACGAGCAGTACTTC. The rearrangement joins TRBV5-4 to TRBJ2-7, with D unresolved. The CDR3 consists of 12 residues. The V and J ends lost 2 bases and 3 bases respectively, with 6 bases between them. Germline CDR1 reads SGHNT; CDR2 reads YYREEE (reference sequence). Full variable domain (missing parts from reference TRBV5-4 and TRBJ2-7): ETGVTQSPTHLIKTRGQQVTLRCSSQSGHNTVSWYQQALGQGPQFIFQYYREEENGRGNFPPRFSGLQFPNYSSELNVNALELDDSALYLCASSFADYEQYFGPGTRLTVT.

At least ten counts were recorded for this clonotype. Mismatch with germline at one junction end may stem from a read error. The V call is TRBV20-1, the J call TRBJ2-7; D could derive from TRBD1 or TRBD2 (5 bases each). The germline V gene has CDR1 DFQATT and CDR2 SNEGSKA (reference sequence). CDR3 length: 13 residues. The CDR3 reads CSVRPPGRDEQYF. CDR3 bases: TGCAGTGTTAGACCTCCGGGGCGGGACGAGCAGTACTTC.

This clonotype was detected many times. V and J are TRBV4-3 and TRBJ2-1; TRBD1 agrees at 8 bases. Losses at the gene ends were 0 bases for V and 0 bases for J; bases not matched to a gene: 1. The CDR3 is 16 residues long. Germline V gene data show CDR1 as LGHNA and CDR2 as YSLEER. The CDR3 DNA is TGCGCCAGCAGCCAAGATACAGGGGGCTCCTACAATGAGCAGTTCTTC. Translated, it gives CASSQDTGGSYNEQFF.

For the CDR3, the DNA is TGTGCCAGCAGCTTAGTAGCCGACGGCTCCTACGAGCAGTACTTC. It codes for CASSLVADGSYEQYF. V is TRBV11-2 and J is TRBJ2-7; D is undetermined. The CDR3 covers 15 residues. The V gene's germline CDR1 is SGHAT and CDR2 FQNNGV. V shed 1 base and J shed 0 bases, with 10 bases lying between them.

This clonotype was seen repeatedly, ten times or more. This chain links TRBV6-4 with TRBJ2-1; TRBD2 matches 8 bases. This CDR3 spans 15 amino acids. Per germline, CDR1 MRHNA and CDR2 SNTAGT. The V gene end was trimmed by 5 bases and the J gene end by 1 base; junction bases not matched to a gene: 4. CDR3 in DNA: TGTGCCAGCAGTCTCGGGGGGGGGTCCTACAATGAGCAGTTCTTC. It codes for CASSLGGGSYNEQFF.

Ten or more counts support this clonotype. The chain links TRBV7-9 to TRBJ2-5, with D uncertain. The germline gives CDR1 SEHNR, CDR2 FQNEAQ (reference sequence). This CDR3 is 14 amino acids long. The V gene lost 3 bases and the J gene lost 2 bases, with 10 bases spanning the gap. The DNA of the CDR3 is TGTGCCAGCAGCTTGGGCGTATCACAAGAGACCCAGTACTTC. Its protein is CASSLGVSQETQYF.

In its sample, this clonotype was seen a few times. This chain connects TRBV3-1 to TRBJ2-2, with 7 bases lining up with TRBD1. This CDR3 has 16 amino acids. V lost 2 bases, J lost 1 base, and 4 bases stayed unmatched. Germline CDR1 is LGHDT and CDR2 is YNNKEL (reference sequence). CDR3 amino acids: CASSQPDRENTGELFF. CDR3 in DNA: TGTGCCAGCAGCCAACCAGACAGGGAGAACACCGGGGAGCTGTTTTTT.

The chain is built from TRBV28 and TRBJ2-2; D unclear. The germline gives CDR1 MDHEN, CDR2 SYDVKM. V was trimmed by 4 bases and J by 1 base, leaving 7 bases between them. This CDR3 spans 14 amino acids. CDR3 DNA: TGTGCCAGCAGTTCGATCCAGAACACCGGGGAGCTGTTTTTT. Translating gives CASSSIQNTGELFF.

This clonotype was observed many times. The chain couples TRBV20-1 to TRBJ1-6; a weak D match, TRBD1 (6 bases). Trimming cost V 0 bases and J 4 bases, with 10 bases left between them. This CDR3 region has 15 residues. CDR1 is DFQATT, CDR2 SNEGSKA, per germline (reference sequence). As DNA, the CDR3 is TGCAGTGCTAGAGATCTTGGACAGTATAATTCACCCCTCCACTTT. This codes for CSARDLGQYNSPLHF.

This clonotype was detected a few times. This chain joins TRBV27 and TRBJ2-1; weak D call: TRBD2 (5 bases). The CDR3 totals 15 residues. V dropped 4 bases and J dropped 4 bases, with 14 bases sitting between them. CDR1 is MNHEY and CDR2 is SMNVEV in the germline V gene (reference sequence). DNA for the CDR3: TGTGCCAGCAGTTCTGAACTGACTACGTACAATGAGCAGTTCTTC. Protein: CASSSELTTYNEQFF.

This clonotype has just a few counts. The chain recombines TRBV28 with TRBJ2-7; 9 bases are shared with TRBD2. In germline, CDR1 is MDHEN, CDR2 SYDVKM. This CDR3 has 17 residues. J gave up 0 bases and V 6 bases, and 12 bases lay outside the gene matches. The CDR3 DNA is TGTGCCAGCAGCCCCGGGACTAGCTCCGCGAGCTCCTACGAGCAGTACTTC. Amino acids: CASSPGTSSASSYEQYF.

This clonotype came up a few times. The V call is TRBV7-4, the J call TRBJ2-3, with TRBD1 identical over 8 bases. The CDR3 contains 16 residues. Trimming at V came to 3 bases and at J to 0 bases, leaving 5 bases not matched to a gene. The germline CDR1 and CDR2 sequences are SGHVT and SQSDAQ. The CDR3 DNA sequence: TGTGCCAGCAGCTTGAAACAGGGGGAGAGCACAGATACGCAGTATTTT. Encoded protein: CASSLKQGESTDTQYF.

V usage is TRBV30 and J usage is TRBJ2-7; no clear D. Germline lookup yields CDR1 GTSNPN and CDR2 SVGIG (reference sequence). CDR3 size: 12 residues. Trimming removed 3 bases at V and 0 bases at J, with 6 bases between. The CDR3, as DNA: TGTGCCTGGAGCCCTAGCTCCTACGAGCAGTACTTC. It is translated as CAWSPSSYEQYF.

V usage is TRBV28 and J usage is TRBJ2-7; no reliable D call. The germline V gene encodes CDR1 MDHEN and CDR2 SYDVKM. Trimming stripped 5 bases from V and 0 bases from J, with 14 bases between. The CDR3 consists of 15 residues. The CDR3 loop is CASSPAPLSSYEQYF. CDR3 bases: TGTGCCAGCAGTCCCGCCCCATTAAGCTCCTACGAGCAGTACTTC.

The chain joins TRBV12-3 or TRBV12-4 to TRBJ2-3, with D possibly matching TRBD1 (5 bases). V lost 6 bases and J lost 7, with 11 bases in between. The CDR3 is made up of 12 amino acids. The CDR3 sequence is CASSPQGHTQYF. CDR3 DNA: TGTGCCAGCAGCCCGCAGGGCCATACGCAGTATTTT.

The rearrangement uses TRBV10-3 and TRBJ2-1; 7 positions agree with TRBD1. The germline V gene encodes CDR1 ENHRY and CDR2 SYGVKD. There are 17 residues in the CDR3. The J segment lost 4 bases and the V segment lost 0 bases, leaving 9 bases of the junction unmatched. The CDR3: CAISESDRVDLYNEQFF. CDR3 coding DNA: TGTGCCATCAGTGAGTCCGACAGGGTAGACCTATACAATGAGCAGTTCTTC.

The chain has TRBV6-6 and TRBJ2-1; 9 bases are a match to TRBD2. The V gene end was trimmed by 7 bases and the J gene end by 7 bases; junction bases not matched to a gene: 5. The CDR3 covers 13 residues. The germline V gene has CDR1 MNHNY and CDR2 SVGAGI (reference sequence). Here the CDR3 DNA reads TGTGCCAGCACATTAGCGGGAGTTAATGAGCAGTTCTTC. Its protein is CASTLAGVNEQFF.

This clonotype was seen more than once but under ten times. The chain carries TRBV11-2 and TRBJ2-1, with D tentatively TRBD2 (6 bases). This CDR3 contains 16 residues. Per the germline V gene, CDR1 is SGHAT and CDR2 is FQNNGV. V was shortened by 4 bases and J by 2 bases, with 15 bases between the two germline ends. CDR3 in DNA: TGTGCCAGCAGCTCCAGCGGGCGTCGGGCCTACAATGAGCAGTTCTTC. Translated: CASSSSGRRAYNEQFF.

This chain connects TRBV7-9 to TRBJ2-7; maybe TRBD2 (5 bases). The V end lost 1 base, the J end lost 1 base, and 11 bases lay between the germline ends. CDR3 length: 15 amino acids. CDR1 and CDR2 (germline): SEHNR, FQNEAQ (reference sequence). This chain's CDR3 is CASSLDGESSYEQYF. The CDR3 bases are TGTGCCAGCAGCTTAGACGGGGAATCTTCCTACGAGCAGTACTTC.

Here the CDR3 reads CASSLGEENYGYTF. The CDR3 DNA follows: TGTGCCAGCAGCTTAGGAGAGGAAAACTATGGCTACACCTTC. The genes are TRBV7-9 and TRBJ1-2; D uncertain. The V end was cut by 1 base, the J end by 2 bases, with 8 bases between. Germline V lookup: CDR1 SEHNR, CDR2 FQNEAQ (reference sequence). The CDR3 is made up of 14 amino acids.

There are a few counts of this clonotype. V and J are TRBV6-5 and TRBJ1-1; D uncertain. The CDR3 runs to 14 residues. Trimming took off 2 bases at V and 8 bases at J, with 15 bases between the two ends. CDR1 MNHEY and CDR2 SVGAGI come from the germline V gene. Written as DNA, the CDR3 is TGTGCCAGCAGTTACGACGAGAATCATCCGGAAGCTTTCTTT. This encodes CASSYDENHPEAFF.

This clonotype was observed a handful of times. This chain joins TRBV6-5 and TRBJ2-7; 8 bases agree with TRBD2. J lost 0 bases, V lost 4 bases, and 8 bases had no gene match. Germline V gene data show CDR1 as MNHEY and CDR2 as SVGAGI. The CDR3 has 16 residues. This CDR3 reads CASSSWGGRISYEQYF. As DNA, the CDR3 is TGTGCCAGCAGTTCTTGGGGCGGGAGGATCTCCTACGAGCAGTACTTC.

This clonotype was recorded many times. The chain recombines TRBV2 with TRBJ2-7; TRBD2 aligns across 7 bases. The germline V gene has CDR1 SNHLY and CDR2 FYNNEI. This CDR3 is 15 amino acids long. V shed 4 bases, J shed 3 bases, and the junction held 9 bases outside the gene matches. CDR3 nucleotide sequence: TGTGCCAGCAGTGCTCTGGCGGGAGTCGACTACGAGCAGTACTTC. This sequence encodes CASSALAGVDYEQYF.

The sample holds many counts of this clonotype. The chain couples TRBV27 to TRBJ1-2, with a tentative D call TRBD1 (5 bases). This CDR3 comprises 12 residues. Looked up from germline, CDR1 is MNHEY and CDR2 is SMNVEV (reference sequence). The V gene lost 6 bases and the J gene lost 8 bases, with 13 bases spanning the gap. The chain's CDR3 is CASSLGGVGYTF. The DNA for the CDR3 is TGTGCCAGCAGCTTGGGGGGGGTCGGCTACACCTTC.

This clonotype was counted many times. J is TRBJ2-7 and V is TRBV29-1, with unresolved D. CDR3 length: 10 amino acids. Germline V gives CDR1 SQVTM, CDR2 ANQGSEA. V lost 2 bases and J 5 bases, leaving 4 bases between the germline ends. CDR3 protein: CSVETHEQYF. The DNA of the CDR3 is TGCAGCGTTGAAACCCACGAGCAGTACTTC.